Listed here is a single T cell receptor beta chain. Its target is unknown. This entry is derived from a study of cytomegalovirus exposure and HLA in healthy donors. Looked up from germline, CDR1 is ENHRY and CDR2 is SYGVKD. The trim removed 5 bases at V and 0 bases at J, leaving 7 bases unmatched. The CDR3 loop spans 16 amino acids. Study conclusions and caveats: Immune exposure data for these donors was limited to CMV serostatus. Researchers reported in a later analysis that a missense DCLRE1C variant was tied to TCR beta V- and J-gene trimming. As confirmed in vitro, three CMV-associated chains were specific for CMV antigens.

PCR used 60 Vbeta primers and 13 Jbeta primers. Original data processing: An analysis performed later counted 72 million or so unique TCR beta chains (roughly 11 million of them shared). Sequenced by immunoSEQ multiplex PCR; TCRdb stores in-frame clones only, minus some. That table is the source of V, J and clone size, and D and trimming were worked out from the DNA. The sample records about 190,000 clones, 77% being singletons. The sequenced sample consisted of PBMCs. This receptor was obtained from a woman aged 30 to 39 in good health and CMV-seropositive. This chain links TRBV10-3 with TRBJ1-5, with TRBD1 identical over 7 bases. Here the CDR3 DNA reads TGTGCCATCAGTAATCAGGGGGATTATAGCAATCAGCCCCAGCATTTT. This gives the protein CAISNQGDYSNQPQHF.